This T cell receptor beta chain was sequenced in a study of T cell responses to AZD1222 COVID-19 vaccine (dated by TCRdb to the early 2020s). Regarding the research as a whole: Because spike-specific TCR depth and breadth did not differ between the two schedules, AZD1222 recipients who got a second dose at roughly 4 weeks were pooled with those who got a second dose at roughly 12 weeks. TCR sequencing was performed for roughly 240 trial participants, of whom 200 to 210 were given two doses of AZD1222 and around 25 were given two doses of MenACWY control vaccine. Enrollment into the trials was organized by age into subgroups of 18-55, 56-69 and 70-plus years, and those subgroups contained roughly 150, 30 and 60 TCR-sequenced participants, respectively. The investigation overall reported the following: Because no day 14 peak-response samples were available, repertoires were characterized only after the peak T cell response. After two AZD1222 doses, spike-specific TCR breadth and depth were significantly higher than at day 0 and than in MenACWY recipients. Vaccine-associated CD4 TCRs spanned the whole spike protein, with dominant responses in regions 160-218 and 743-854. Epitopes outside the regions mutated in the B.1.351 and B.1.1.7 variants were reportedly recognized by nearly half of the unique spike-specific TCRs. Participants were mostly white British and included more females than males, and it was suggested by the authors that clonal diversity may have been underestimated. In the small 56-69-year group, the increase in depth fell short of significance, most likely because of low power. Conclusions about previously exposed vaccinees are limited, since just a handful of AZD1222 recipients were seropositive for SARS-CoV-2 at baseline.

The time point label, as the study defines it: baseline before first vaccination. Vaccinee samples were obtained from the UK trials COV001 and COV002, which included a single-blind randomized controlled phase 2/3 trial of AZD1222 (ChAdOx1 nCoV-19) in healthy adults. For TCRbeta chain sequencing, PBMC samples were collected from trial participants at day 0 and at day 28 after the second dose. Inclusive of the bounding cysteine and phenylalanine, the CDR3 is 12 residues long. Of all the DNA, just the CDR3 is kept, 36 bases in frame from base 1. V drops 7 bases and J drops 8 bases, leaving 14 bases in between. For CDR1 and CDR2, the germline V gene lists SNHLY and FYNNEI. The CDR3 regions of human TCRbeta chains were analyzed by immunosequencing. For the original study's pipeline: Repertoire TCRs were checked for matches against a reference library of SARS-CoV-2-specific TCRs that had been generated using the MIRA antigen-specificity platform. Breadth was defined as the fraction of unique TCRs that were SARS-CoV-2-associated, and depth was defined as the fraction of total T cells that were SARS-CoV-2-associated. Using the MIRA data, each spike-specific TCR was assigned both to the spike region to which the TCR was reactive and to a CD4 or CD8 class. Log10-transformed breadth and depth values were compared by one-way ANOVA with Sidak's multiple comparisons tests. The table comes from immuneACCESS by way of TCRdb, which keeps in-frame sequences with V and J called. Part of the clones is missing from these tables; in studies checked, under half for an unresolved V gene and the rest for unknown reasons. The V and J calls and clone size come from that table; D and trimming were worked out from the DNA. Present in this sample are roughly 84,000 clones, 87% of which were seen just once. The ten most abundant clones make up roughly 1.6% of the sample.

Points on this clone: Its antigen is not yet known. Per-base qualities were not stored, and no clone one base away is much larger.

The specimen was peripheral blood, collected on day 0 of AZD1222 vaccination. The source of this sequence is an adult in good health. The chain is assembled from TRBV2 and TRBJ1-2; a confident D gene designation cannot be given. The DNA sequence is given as TGTGCCAGCACCAGACAAGCACAAGGCTACACCTTC. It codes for CASTRQAQGYTF. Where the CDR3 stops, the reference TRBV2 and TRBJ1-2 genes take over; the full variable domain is EPEVTQTPSHQVTQMGQEVILRCVPISNHLYFYWYRQILGQKVEFLVSFYNNEISEKSEIFDDQFSVERPDGSNFTLKIRSTKLEDSAMYFCASTRQAQGYTFGSGTRLTVV.